The source of this TCR beta chain is a study of blood T cell repertoires in COVID-19 (TCRdb year 2020). A note on the overall study: Samples covering the acute and convalescent phases of COVID-19 were provided by collaborators in the United States, Italy and Spain. The prospective study material was composed of cDNA or gDNA derived from T cells, B-cell-depleted T cells, or PBMCs. Subjects who had been exposed to COVID-19, were actively infected with it, or had recovered from it provided the deeply sampled blood TCRbeta repertoires that made up the dataset. The repertoires were made available in a free public database intended to serve as a resource for research on the immune response to SARS-CoV-2. The samples were drawn from the first 160 participants of the ongoing ImmuneRACE study and from about 1,200 subjects provided by 6 global collaborators. The sample metadata nearly always contained a de-identified subject ID, COVID-19 status, age in years and sex. Where available, HLA class I and class II types were taken from metadata supplied by the sample provider and were not determined by assay-based typing. The study at large found these results: The amount of clinical and demographic metadata varied by source and participant and was provided uncurated.

With respect to this clone: No cognate antigen has been identified for it. Base qualities are not provided; no much larger clone lies one nucleotide away.

The immunoSEQ Assay, a bias-controlled multiplex PCR, was used to amplify TCRbeta CDR3 regions from genomic DNA. In the authors' own workflow: Nucleated cell counts per sample were estimated from amplification of reference gene primers within the assay. To quantify the absolute abundance of each unique TCRbeta CDR3 rearrangement, sequence reads were collapsed and filtered. For each sample, productive Simpson clonality was calculated as the square root of Simpson's diversity index across productive rearrangements. The table comes from immuneACCESS by way of TCRdb, which keeps in-frame sequences with V and J called. Part of the clones is missing from these tables; in studies checked, under half for an unresolved V gene and the rest for unknown reasons. That table supplies the V and J calls and clone size; D and trimming were determined from the DNA. Counted in this sample were about 140,000 clones; 80% of them appeared once. The ten largest clones represent roughly 3.6% of the sample.

A second Seattle source provided samples from volunteer blood donors who had recovered from COVID-19. Whole blood was collected in K2EDTA tubes by collaborating institutions according to the institutions' own protocols. For TCRbeta analysis, collaborators shipped samples in one of three forms: frozen whole blood, isolated PBMCs, or DNA extracted from either of those sample types. Including cysteine and phenylalanine, the CDR3 has 20 amino acids. CDR3 DNA only is kept here, 60 bases in frame from base 1. Sequences MNHEY (CDR1) and SVGEGT (CDR2) are obtained from the germline V gene. Trimming leaves V shorter by 6 bases and J shorter by 0 bases, with the junction holding 20 bases beyond the gene matches.

This receptor was obtained from a man aged 65-85 years who had recovered from COVID-19. Sequencing was performed on peripheral blood. The rearranged chain carries TRBV6-2 or TRBV6-3 and TRBJ2-7; TRBD2 matches 10 bases in the middle. The CDR3 protein is CASSRRWEAWTSGTSYEQYF. The DNA reads TGTGCCAGCAGCCGACGGTGGGAGGCGTGGACTAGCGGAACCTCCTACGAGCAGTACTTC.